This T cell receptor (beta chain) was sequenced during a study of lymphopenia after photon versus proton radiotherapy. Notes on the study in general: Authors raise, but do not show, better survival with proton therapy. Proton therapy kept repertoires fairly stable, unlike photons, which gained effector/memory cells. Larger post-nadir TCR diversity loss correlated inversely with survival in deceased patients. Oligoclonal CD8+ Temra expansion after nadir drove photon patients' diversity drop.

Worth noting for this clone: Its antigen is unknown.

CDR3 length: 16 amino acids. Germline loops: CDR1 LGHNA, CDR2 YSLEER. V lost 0 bases and J lost 2, with 11 bases in between. Using immunoSEQ multiplex PCR, the repertoire was profiled, and TCRdb retains in-frame clones only, with some absent. The profile covers about 70,000 clones, with about 90% appearing a single time and 2.2% taken by the ten largest. J is TRBJ1-5 and V is TRBV4-3; a possible D gene is TRBD1 (5 bases). The receptor comes from a woman in her thirties or forties with cholangiocarcinoma. Sequenced here: peripheral blood, sampled from a patient treated with photon-based radiotherapy. The CDR3 spells CASSQDLRRGNQPQHF. The CDR3 coding sequence is TGCGCCAGCAGCCAAGATCTTCGCAGGGGCAATCAGCCCCAGCATTTT.